Listed below are T cell receptor beta chains from one sample, sequenced in a study of Graves' ophthalmopathy and Graves' hyperthyroidism. TCRdb used MiXCR to reprocess the multiplex PCR reads, holding one entry per CDR3 protein. The sample has 680,000 or so distinct CDR3 sequences, about 20% seen once. The sequenced sample was peripheral blood. Receptors originate from a woman aged 18 to 35 with stable Graves' hyperthyroidism. Some clones in this sample may be carry-over from other donors' samples. Each CDR3 is given with its conserved first and last residue. D genes are given only for firm matches. Clone size appears in some rows only: once, few, many, or a class for an expanded clone.

V gene	J gene	CDR3 length	clone size	D gene	CDR3 DNA	CDR3 protein
TRBV7-9	TRBJ2-5	16	many	NA	TGTGCCAGCAGCTTTATATTCCAGGGGTCGCTAGAGACCCAGTACTTC	CASSFIFQGSLETQYF
TRBV27	TRBJ1-2	14	many	NA	TGTGCCAGCAGTTTAATCCCACGGTTTTCTGGCTACACCTTC	CASSLIPRFSGYTF
TRBV6-1	TRBJ2-2	15	many	TRBD1	TGTGCCAGCAGTGTCGGGACAGGGCCCACCGGGGAGCTGTTTTTT	CASSVGTGPTGELFF
TRBV24-1	TRBJ2-6	18	NA	TRBD1	TGTGCCACCAGTGATTCCGGGACAGGACTCCTCGGGGCCAACGTCCTGACTTTC	CATSDSGTGLLGANVLTF
TRBV6-1	TRBJ2-5	12	many	NA	TGTGCCAGCAGTGAAACCATCGGGTGTGAGTACTTC	CASSETIGCEYF
TRBV6-5	TRBJ1-2	13	many	NA	TGTGCCAGCAGTTCCCACGGGGACTATGGCTACACCTTC	CASSSHGDYGYTF
TRBV7-2	TRBJ2-7	17	NA	NA	TGTGCCAGCAGCTTAGCGCGGGCCAGGCAGGGGCCCTACGAGCAGTACTTC	CASSLARARQGPYEQYF
TRBV6-1	TRBJ2-7	13	many	TRBD2	TGTGCCAGCAGACTAGCGGTCTCCTACGAGCAGTACTTC	CASRLAVSYEQYF
TRBV7-2	TRBJ2-5	15	NA	TRBD1	TGTGCCAGCAGCCAATGGACAGGGTGGCAAGAGACCCAGTACTTC	CASSQWTGWQETQYF
TRBV6-5	TRBJ2-5	14	NA	NA	TGTGCCAGCAGTTACAATGGGGTCCCGGAGACCCAGTACTTC	CASSYNGVPETQYF
TRBV14	TRBJ2-5	19	many	TRBD2	TGTGCCAGCAGCCTGAGGGGAACTAGCGGGAGGACAAGCAGGGAGACCCAGTACTTC	CASSLRGTSGRTSRETQYF
TRBV13	TRBJ1-5	14	many	NA	TGTGCCAGCAGCACCAGGGTAAACAATCAGCCCCAGCATTTT	CASSTRVNNQPQHF
TRBV3-1	TRBJ1-1	11	NA	NA	TGTGCCAGCAGCCAAGAATTGGGAGTTTTCTTT	CASSQELGVFF
TRBV6-1	TRBJ1-1	15	NA	TRBD1	TGTGCCAGCAGTAAACCGGGACAGTTGAACACTGAAGCTTTCTTT	CASSKPGQLNTEAFF
TRBV28	TRBJ2-7	17	NA	TRBD1	TGTGCCAGCAGTCAAGGGTTAGGCAGGGGGCTGTCCTACGAGCAGTACTTC	CASSQGLGRGLSYEQYF
TRBV12-3/TRBV12-4	TRBJ1-5	14	NA	NA	TGTGCCAGCAGTTCTTTGTCGGGTGGTACGCCCCAGCATTTT	CASSSLSGGTPQHF
TRBV12-3/TRBV12-4	TRBJ1-2	13	many	NA	TGTGCCAGCAGTTTAGGGGGGACCTATGGCTACACCTTC	CASSLGGTYGYTF
TRBV25-1	TRBJ1-2	15	once	NA	TGTGCCAGCAGTGAATCGGGAGGGACTAACTATGGCTACACCTTC	CASSESGGTNYGYTF
TRBV29-1	TRBJ1-1	16	NA	TRBD1	TGCAGCGTTGAGCGGTGGGGGAGACAGGGGCTCACTGAAGCTTTCTTT	CSVERWGRQGLTEAFF
TRBV10-3	TRBJ1-2	13	many	NA	TGTGCCATCACCCCGACAGTGGACTATGGCTACACCTTC	CAITPTVDYGYTF
TRBV5-1	TRBJ2-5	14	NA	TRBD1	TGCGCCAGCAGCAAAGGACAGGATCTAGAGACCCAGTACTTC	CASSKGQDLETQYF
TRBV27	TRBJ2-7	14	many	NA	TGTGCCAGCAGTTTAGAACAGGGTTCCGACGAGCAGTACTTC	CASSLEQGSDEQYF
TRBV9	TRBJ2-3	14	NA	NA	TGTGCCAGCAGCGTAGGCGGGAGCACAGATACGCAGTATTTT	CASSVGGSTDTQYF
TRBV7-8	TRBJ2-7	18	many	NA	TGTGCCAGCAGCTTAGGGCGTTGGGGCATTGGGAGCTCCTACGAGCAGTACTTC	CASSLGRWGIGSSYEQYF
TRBV12-3/TRBV12-4	TRBJ1-5	16	many	NA	TGTGCCAGCAGTTCCGGCTCCGGGGATAGCAATCAGCCCCAGCATTTT	CASSSGSGDSNQPQHF
TRBV29-1	TRBJ1-5	14	many	TRBD1	TGCAGCGTTGGGACAGGGCATAGCAATCAGCCCCAGCATTTT	CSVGTGHSNQPQHF
TRBV14	TRBJ2-4	16	few	TRBD1	TGTGCCAGCAGTCCCGCGACAGGGGGAACCAAAAACATTCAGTACTTC	CASSPATGGTKNIQYF
TRBV20-1	TRBJ1-1	12	many	TRBD1	TGCAGTGCTAGGAGGGGGCACGCTGAAGCTTTCTTT	CSARRGHAEAFF
TRBV6-1	TRBJ1-1	13	NA	NA	TGTGCCAGCAGTGGGGATACAGCCACTGAAGCTTTCTTT	CASSGDTATEAFF
TRBV28	TRBJ2-5	15	many	TRBD1	TGTGCCAGCAGTCCGCGACAGGGTGGAGGAGAGACCCAGTACTTC	CASSPRQGGGETQYF
TRBV20-1	TRBJ1-1	13	few	NA	TGCAGTGCTTGGGACGCCGGAACAAGTGAAGCTTTCTTT	CSAWDAGTSEAFF
TRBV11-2	TRBJ2-7	15	many	TRBD2	TGTGCCAGCAGCTTGGGAGCGGGGGAGAAATACGAGCAGTACTTC	CASSLGAGEKYEQYF
TRBV5-1	TRBJ1-1	14	many	NA	TGCGCCAGCAGCTTGAGGGGGTCAGGCGACGAAGCTTTCTTT	CASSLRGSGDEAFF
TRBV7-3	TRBJ1-1	13	many	TRBD1	TGTGCCAGCAGCTCGGACAGGGGGCGGTTCGCGGTCTTT	CASSSDRGRFAVF
TRBV4-1	TRBJ2-5	14	many	NA	TGCGCCAGCAGCCAAGAAAGGCAGCAAGAGACCCAGTACTTC	CASSQERQQETQYF
TRBV6-8	TRBJ1-2	15	NA	NA	TGTGCCAGCAGTTACCCGTCTCCGCGTTACCCTGGCTACACCTTC	CASSYPSPRYPGYTF
TRBV11-2	TRBJ2-7	13	many	NA	TGTGCCAGCAGCTTAAATAGCGTCTACGAGCAGTACTTC	CASSLNSVYEQYF
TRBV7-9	TRBJ2-5	16	many	NA	TGTGCCAGCAGCTCTGCTTTCAGGGTAATAGGAGAGACCCAGTACTTC	CASSSAFRVIGETQYF
TRBV24-1	TRBJ2-7	13	NA	NA	TGTGCCACCAGTGACAGGGGGGCCTACGAGCAGTACTTC	CATSDRGAYEQYF
TRBV4-1	TRBJ1-1	16	NA	NA	TGCGCCAGCAGCCAAGATCCCCCGAACATGAACACTGAAGCTCTCTTT	CASSQDPPNMNTEALF
TRBV4-2	TRBJ2-7	12	NA	TRBD1	TGTGCCAGCGAAGGGACAGTCTACGAGCAGTACTTC	CASEGTVYEQYF
TRBV12-3/TRBV12-4	TRBJ1-1	12	many	NA	TGTGCCAGCAGTTTAGACTTTTCTGAAGCTTTCTTT	CASSLDFSEAFF
TRBV12-3/TRBV12-4	TRBJ1-2	11	NA	NA	TGTGCCAGCACTTCACCAGGGGGCTACACCTTC	CASTSPGGYTF
TRBV3-1	TRBJ2-5	12	few	NA	TGTGCCAGCAGCCTATACGGAGAGACCCAGTACTTC	CASSLYGETQYF
TRBV6-5	TRBJ1-2	14	many	NA	TGTGCCAGCAGTTACTCGGAGGGTCACTATGGCTACACCTTC	CASSYSEGHYGYTF
TRBV7-8	TRBJ2-7	16	few	NA	TGTGCCAGCACCCTAGAGGAATTCGTCCCCTCCTACGAACAGTACTTC	CASTLEEFVPSYEQYF
TRBV12-3/TRBV12-4	TRBJ2-5	15	NA	TRBD2	TGTGCCAGCAGCTCTGGACTAGCGGGACGAGAGACCCAGTACTTC	CASSSGLAGRETQYF
TRBV20-1	TRBJ2-2	14	many	TRBD1	TGCAGTGCTAAGGGACAGGGCGGAACCGGGGAGCTGTTTTTT	CSAKGQGGTGELFF
TRBV7-6	TRBJ2-7	15	many	NA	TGTGCCAGCAGCCTTACCGACGGAAGCTCCTACGAGCAGTACTTC	CASSLTDGSSYEQYF
TRBV4-1	TRBJ2-4	13	many	NA	TGCGCCAGCAGCCAAGGGGCCAAAAACATTCAGTACTTC	CASSQGAKNIQYF
TRBV6-1	TRBJ1-2	14	many	NA	TGTGCCAGCAGCCGGACAACCGAAGCTTATGGCTACACCTTC	CASSRTTEAYGYTF
TRBV6-1	TRBJ2-6	14	many	NA	TGTGCCACCAATAGGGGGGCTGGGGCCAACGTCCTGACTTTC	CATNRGAGANVLTF
TRBV7-9	TRBJ2-2	13	many	NA	TGTGCCAGCAGCAATATTGGAACCGGGGAGCTGTTTTTT	CASSNIGTGELFF
TRBV28	TRBJ2-5	14	many	NA	TGTGCCAGCAGTTTATTCCCGGAGAGGGAGACCCAGTACTTC	CASSLFPERETQYF
TRBV27	TRBJ1-5	14	many	NA	TGTGCCAGCAGTTTATCTCTGACGGGTCAGCCCCAGCATTTT	CASSLSLTGQPQHF
TRBV6-2/TRBV6-3	TRBJ2-7	18	NA	TRBD1	TGTGCCAGCAGTCCCGACGGAGTCCGGGACAGGGGGTCCTACGAGCAGTACTTC	CASSPDGVRDRGSYEQYF
TRBV28	TRBJ2-4	15	NA	NA	TGTGCCAGCAGCACTGAGTCCTTAGCCAAAAACATTCAGTACTTC	CASSTESLAKNIQYF